This is a list of T cell receptor beta chains from one sample in a study of vaccination effects on CD4 cells after COVID-19. Sequenced by immunoSEQ multiplex PCR; TCRdb stores in-frame clones only, minus some. The profile covers around 32,000 clones, with over 55% appearing a single time and 7.5% to 9.5% taken by the ten largest. Antigens for these TCRs are unknown. Material: CD4+ T cells from PBMCs cultured with SARS-CoV-2 spike peptides, obtained after COVID-19 vaccination. These TCRs come from a human donor who received a COVID-19 vaccine. The CDR3 runs from the conserved cysteine through the conserved F or W. The D gene is left open where the match is weak. Expanded clones are given a class, and other clones once, few, many or no size at all.

D: TRBD2; J: TRBJ2-3; size: .; V: TRBV2; DNA: TGTGCCAGCAGTCCGACTAGCGCGTACACAGATACGCAGTATTTT; CDR3: CASSPTSAYTDTQYF
D: TRBD2; J: TRBJ2-3; size: .; V: TRBV11-3; DNA: TGTGCCAGCAGAGCACAGACTAGCGGGGACGGCACAGATACGCAGTATTTT; CDR3: CASRAQTSGDGTDTQYF
D: .; J: TRBJ1-2; size: .; V: TRBV21-1; DNA: TGTGCCAGCAGCAGGGGGACAGGAGGTAGCTATGGCTACACCTTC; CDR3: CASSRGTGGSYGYTF
D: .; J: TRBJ1-2; size: .; V: TRBV12-2; DNA: TGTGCAAGTCACGTAGATACGGGGTGCCGAGACTATGGCTACACCTTC; CDR3: CASHVDTGCRDYGYTF
D: TRBD1; J: TRBJ2-1; size: few; V: TRBV2; DNA: TGTGCCAGCAGGGGGGACAGGGGGATTAATGAGCAGTTCTTC; CDR3: CASRGDRGINEQFF
D: .; J: TRBJ2-7; size: .; V: TRBV25-1; DNA: TGTGCCAGCAGCCCCTCGAGCACAGGGAAAAGTTCCTACGAGCAGTACTTC; CDR3: CASSPSSTGKSSYEQYF
D: .; J: TRBJ1-6; size: once; V: TRBV7-2; DNA: TGTGCCAGCAGCTCAGAAGAGAGGGGGAATTCACCCCTCCACTTT; CDR3: CASSSEERGNSPLHF
D: .; J: TRBJ2-7; size: .; V: TRBV25-1; DNA: TGTGCCAGCAGGCCCACAGGCTCCTACGAGCAGTACTTC; CDR3: CASRPTGSYEQYF
D: .; J: TRBJ1-3; size: large; V: TRBV10-1; DNA: TGCGCCAGCAGTGAGTCTGGAGGGGAGGAAAACACCATATATTTT; CDR3: CASSESGGEENTIYF
D: .; J: TRBJ2-2; size: .; V: TRBV27; DNA: TGTGCCAGCTCCCCCTGGCTAGGGACCGGGGAGCTGTTTTTT; CDR3: CASSPWLGTGELFF
D: .; J: TRBJ2-3; size: .; V: TRBV7-9; DNA: TGTGCCAGCAGCTTATTTGGGGAGAGGACAGATACGCAGTATTTT; CDR3: CASSLFGERTDTQYF
D: .; J: TRBJ1-5; size: .; V: TRBV18; DNA: TGTGCCAGCTCACCCGCGGGAGATCAGCCCCAGCATTTT; CDR3: CASSPAGDQPQHF
D: TRBD1; J: TRBJ2-5; size: .; V: TRBV5-1; DNA: TGCGCCAGCAGCTTGAGAGGGACAGGGGAAGAGACCCAGTACTTC; CDR3: CASSLRGTGEETQYF
D: .; J: TRBJ2-2; size: .; V: TRBV18; DNA: TGTGCCAGCTCACCGGTGGGACTCAACACCGGGGAGCTGTTTTTT; CDR3: CASSPVGLNTGELFF
D: .; J: TRBJ2-7; size: few; V: TRBV18; DNA: TGTGCCAGCTCAGGATGGGGCGTTATGTCCTACGAGCAGTACTTC; CDR3: CASSGWGVMSYEQYF
D: .; J: TRBJ1-2; size: .; V: TRBV29-1; DNA: TGCAGCGTTTTTACTAACTATGGCTACACCTTC; CDR3: CSVFTNYGYTF
D: TRBD1; J: TRBJ2-5; size: once; V: TRBV24-1; DNA: TGTGCCACCAGTGTAGGGGGCTGGGAGACCCAGTACTTC; CDR3: CATSVGGWETQYF
D: .; J: TRBJ2-1; size: .; V: TRBV19; DNA: TGTGCCAGTAGTATAGACCCTTCTAGCAATGAGCAGTTCTTC; CDR3: CASSIDPSSNEQFF
D: .; J: TRBJ1-2; size: .; V: TRBV24-1; DNA: TGTGCCACCAGTGATGCGGTTAACTATGGCTACACCTTC; CDR3: CATSDAVNYGYTF
D: .; J: TRBJ1-1; size: few; V: TRBV9; DNA: TGTGCCAGCAGCGTAGTCATGACAGCTTTGAACACTGAAGCTTTCTTT; CDR3: CASSVVMTALNTEAFF
D: .; J: TRBJ2-5; size: few; V: TRBV10-3; DNA: TGTGCCATCAGTGAGGGGTCCCAGGGTCGGGAGACCCAGTACTTC; CDR3: CAISEGSQGRETQYF
D: .; J: TRBJ1-1; size: few; V: TRBV19; DNA: TGTGCCAGTAGTTGGGTCATGAACACTGAAGCTTTCTTT; CDR3: CASSWVMNTEAFF
D: TRBD1; J: TRBJ2-7; size: .; V: TRBV6-5; DNA: TGTGCCAGCAGTTACGGAGGACAGGGGGGATACGAGCAGTACTTC; CDR3: CASSYGGQGGYEQYF
D: .; J: TRBJ2-5; size: .; V: TRBV5-1; DNA: TGCGCCAGCAGCCCTTGGACCGGGGCGGAGACCCAGTACTTC; CDR3: CASSPWTGAETQYF
D: TRBD1; J: TRBJ1-1; size: .; V: TRBV18; DNA: TGTGCCAGCTCACCCGGGAAGGGGGCGAACACTGAAGCTTTCTTT; CDR3: CASSPGKGANTEAFF
D: .; J: TRBJ1-1; size: .; V: TRBV5-1; DNA: TGCGCCAGCTATAAGAAGGGGGGATCTGAAGCTTTCTTT; CDR3: CASYKKGGSEAFF
D: TRBD1; J: TRBJ1-2; size: .; V: TRBV7-9; DNA: TGTGCCAGCAGCTTAGATCGGGGACAGGGGGCAGATGGCTACACCTTC; CDR3: CASSLDRGQGADGYTF
D: .; J: TRBJ1-2; size: .; V: TRBV7-2; DNA: TGTGCCAGCAGCTTCAAACAGGGTACTAAATACACCTTC; CDR3: CASSFKQGTKYTF
D: .; J: TRBJ2-1; size: .; V: TRBV30; DNA: TGTGCCGGGGAGCGGTTCAATGAGCAGTTCTTC; CDR3: CAGERFNEQFF
D: TRBD2; J: TRBJ2-1; size: once; V: TRBV11-3; DNA: TGTGCCAGCAGCTTAGATCAAGGGGGTAGCGGGAGATACAATGAGCAGTTCTTC; CDR3: CASSLDQGGSGRYNEQFF
D: .; J: TRBJ2-2; size: .; V: TRBV9; DNA: TGTGCCAGCAGCGTAGGGGGTCACAGGGCGGCCGGGGAGCTGTTTTTT; CDR3: CASSVGGHRAAGELFF
D: .; J: TRBJ1-3; size: .; V: TRBV7-9; DNA: TGTGCCAGCAGCTTCGGTGGGAACACCATATATTTT; CDR3: CASSFGGNTIYF
D: .; J: TRBJ2-2; size: few; V: TRBV3-1/TRBV3-2; DNA: TGTGCCACCGGAGAGGATCGCACCGGGGAGCTGTTTTTT; CDR3: CATGEDRTGELFF
D: .; J: TRBJ1-3; size: few; V: TRBV7-9; DNA: TGTGCCAGCAGCCCCGCCTTACGACAGGTCTCTGGAAACACCATATATTTT; CDR3: CASSPALRQVSGNTIYF
D: .; J: TRBJ2-5; size: .; V: TRBV18; DNA: TGTGCCAGCTCACCATTAAAGGAATCCCAAGAGACCCAGTACTTC; CDR3: CASSPLKESQETQYF
D: TRBD2; J: TRBJ2-1; size: .; V: TRBV10-1; DNA: TGCGCCAGCAGGGACGGGACTAGCGGGGGCAATGAGCAGTTCTTC; CDR3: CASRDGTSGGNEQFF
D: .; J: TRBJ2-2; size: .; V: TRBV4-1; DNA: TGCGCCAGCAACCTCTATAATTGGCCGGAGAACACCGGGGAGCTGTTTTTT; CDR3: CASNLYNWPENTGELFF
D: .; J: TRBJ1-2; size: .; V: TRBV28; DNA: TGTGCCAGCAGAGCCGAACGGGGCTACACCTTC; CDR3: CASRAERGYTF
D: .; J: TRBJ1-2; size: .; V: TRBV5-4; DNA: TGTGCCAGCAGCTTGGGAGTGGAGTATGGCTACACCTTC; CDR3: CASSLGVEYGYTF
D: .; J: TRBJ2-5; size: .; V: TRBV7-9; DNA: TGTGCCAGCAGCCACGGGCGGTCGGTCAGGGGCGAGACCCAGTACTTC; CDR3: CASSHGRSVRGETQYF
D: TRBD2; J: TRBJ2-2; size: .; V: TRBV6-5; DNA: TGTGCCAGCAGTTACTCTACTAGCGGGAACACCGGGGAGCTGTTTTTT; CDR3: CASSYSTSGNTGELFF